This TCR beta chain appears in the sequencing data of a study of human T cells and chemical hapten exposure. Time point meaning: patch test 3, about 24 weeks after DPC sensitization. Stated treatment: therapeutic diphenylcyclopropenone sensitization with weekly scalp DPC. Blood sampling occurred before each patch-test application. This clonotype was picked up a small number of times. MiXCR, run by TCRdb on the RACE reads, gives a single entry per CDR3 protein. Of about 89,000 distinct CDR3 sequences detected, 10% to 15% appear once; the ten largest clones hold around 5.8%. With 4 bases clipped from V and 6 bases from J, the junction kept 7 bases outside the gene matches. The CDR3 is 14 amino acids. Germline CDR1 is SQVTM and CDR2 is ANQGSEA.

This specimen consisted of whole blood, obtained in connection with sensitization to the hapten diphenylcyclopropenone (DPC). The sequence was obtained from a woman aged 45-65 years with alopecia areata. Some clones in this sample may be carry-over from other donors' samples. The chain carries TRBV29-1 and TRBJ2-3, with TRBD2 identical over 10 bases. CDR3 sequence reads: CSVASTSGADTQYF. CDR3 DNA: TGCAGCGTTGCGTCCACTAGCGGGGCGGATACGCAGTATTTT.